What follows are 22 T cell receptor beta chains derived from one specimen sequenced in a study of memory CD4+ T cells and cytomegalovirus serostatus. The sort gate was single viable CD3+CD4+CD8-CD45RO+ cells for memory CD4+ T cells. Assay: immunoSEQ multiplex PCR; the TCRdb copy retains only in-frame clones and omits some. The sample records some 54,000 clones, around 80% being singletons. The source material was memory CD4+ T cells from blood. Receptors were obtained from an adult in good health and CMV-seropositive.

This clone was seen more than once but under ten times. The rearrangement uses TRBV29-1 and TRBJ2-5, with 11 bases aligning to TRBD2. Trimming cost V 6 bases and J 3 bases; bases outside gene matches: 3. Germline V gene sequence: CDR1 SQVTM, CDR2 ANQGSEA. The CDR3 has 13 amino acids. The chain's CDR3 is CSVGGLAEETQYF. In DNA, the CDR3 is TGCAGCGTGGGGGGACTAGCGGAAGAGACCCAGTACTTC. Filled out from reference TRBV29-1 and TRBJ2-5, the complete variable domain reads SAVISQKPSRDICQRGTSLTIQCQVDSQVTMMFWYRQQPGQSLTLIATANQGSEATYESGFVIDKFPISRPNLTFSTLTVSNMSPEDSSIYLCSVGGLAEETQYFGPGTRLLVL.

The rearrangement uses TRBV18 and TRBJ2-7, with D unclear. Trimming stripped 2 bases from V and 6 bases from J, with 8 bases between. Germline V gene data show CDR1 as KGHSH and CDR2 as LQKENI. CDR3 length: 12 amino acids. Here the CDR3 reads CASSPDAGEQYF. DNA for the CDR3: TGTGCCAGCTCACCAGACGCAGGCGAGCAGTACTTC.

The rearrangement joins TRBV4-3 to TRBJ1-2; 9 bases line up with TRBD1. CDR3 length: 14 residues. Germline CDR1 LGHNA, CDR2 YSLEER. V dropped 3 bases and J dropped 7; count of bases not matched to a gene: 6. CDR3: CASSHLQGAGGYTF. The CDR3 bases are TGCGCCAGCAGCCATCTACAGGGGGCAGGTGGCTACACCTTC.

This chain uses TRBV10-3 with TRBJ1-5; D possibly corresponds to TRBD1 (5 bases). CDR1 and CDR2 from the germline V gene are ENHRY and SYGVKD. V lost 3 bases to trimming and J lost 0 bases, with 9 bases between them. CDR3 size: 15 residues. The CDR3 nucleotides are TGTGCCATCAGTGACGGGGGAACTAGCAATCAGCCCCAGCATTTT. The encoded protein is CAISDGGTSNQPQHF.

For the CDR3, the DNA is TGTGCCAGCAGCCAAACAGGGGATCGGACAGATACGCAGTATTTT. It encodes CASSQTGDRTDTQYF. The chain employs TRBV5-5 and TRBJ2-3; 7 positions agree with TRBD1. CDR3 size: 15 residues. Germline assignment: CDR1 SGHKS and CDR2 YYEKEE (reference sequence). V was clipped by 4 bases and J by 3 bases; unmatched bases: 8.

The chain employs TRBV30 and TRBJ1-5; 7 bases match TRBD1. With 2 bases clipped from V and 3 bases from J, the junction kept 4 bases outside the gene matches. Germline V lookup: CDR1 GTSNPN, CDR2 SVGIG (reference sequence). The CDR3 is 14 residues long. In DNA, the CDR3 is TGTGCCTGGAGTAGGAGGGGGCTCAATCAGCCCCAGCATTTT. This translates into CAWSRRGLNQPQHF.

This sequence joins TRBV2 and TRBJ2-5; D call uncertain. Per germline, CDR1 SNHLY and CDR2 FYNNEI. CDR3 length: 11 amino acids. Trimming left V 6 bases short and J 1 base short, with 3 bases between. CDR3 bases: TGTGCCAGCAGGGCCCAAGAGACCCAGTACTTC. This gives the protein CASRAQETQYF.

The V and J genes are TRBV29-1 and TRBJ2-1, with D possibly TRBD1 on 6 matching bases. Germline V CDR1 and CDR2: SQVTM, ANQGSEA. The V and J ends lost 7 bases and 4 bases respectively, with 14 bases between them. This CDR3 is built from 13 residues. This CDR3 reads CSAEGTSYNEQFF. In nucleotides, the CDR3 is TGCAGCGCCGAGGGGACAAGTTACAATGAGCAGTTCTTC.

V is TRBV7-2 and J is TRBJ2-1, with 10 bases identical to TRBD2. The germline V gene has CDR1 SGHTA and CDR2 FQGNSA. The CDR3 loop spans 16 amino acids. Trimming at V came to 0 bases and at J to 6 bases, leaving 5 bases not matched to a gene. The CDR3 reads CASSLAYTSGANEQFF. CDR3 coding DNA: TGTGCCAGCAGCTTAGCCTATACTAGCGGGGCCAATGAGCAGTTCTTC. Drawing the rest from reference TRBV7-2 and TRBJ2-1, the complete variable domain is GAGVSQSPSNKVTEKGKDVELRCDPISGHTALYWYRQSLGQGLEFLIYFQGNSAPDKSGLPSDRFSAERTGGSVSTLTIQRTQQEDSAVYLCASSLAYTSGANEQFFGPGTRLTVL.

The genes are TRBV7-3 and TRBJ2-1, with 8 nucleotides matching TRBD2. This CDR3 has 15 amino acids. CDR1 is SGHTA and CDR2 is FQGTGA in the germline V gene. Germline trimming cut 5 bases from V and 6 bases from J; bases unmatched to any gene: 9. This chain's CDR3 is CASSPAGGARNEQFF. The CDR3 nucleotides read TGTGCCAGCAGCCCCGCGGGGGGCGCCCGCAATGAGCAGTTCTTC.

This rearrangement joins TRBV4-1 to TRBJ2-5, with 14 bases identical to TRBD2. The CDR3 runs to 16 residues. V dropped 1 base and J dropped 5; count of bases not matched to a gene: 3. CDR1 and CDR2 from the germline V gene are MGHRA and YSYEKL. The chain's CDR3 is CASSQVGTSGSETQYF. CDR3 bases: TGCGCCAGCAGCCAAGTAGGGACTAGCGGGAGTGAGACCCAGTACTTC.

This clone occurred once. The chain has TRBV2 and TRBJ2-7, with D unclear. The CDR3 length is 11 residues. Per the germline V gene, CDR1 is SNHLY and CDR2 is FYNNEI. Deletions cut 8 bases from V and 5 bases from J, with 10 bases between. CDR3 sequence: CASGLQNEQYF. The CDR3 coding sequence is TGTGCCAGCGGTTTACAGAACGAGCAGTACTTC.

Concerning this clone itself: A read error may account for a junction end that differs from germline. The chain combines TRBV6-1 with TRBJ2-7; D is possibly TRBD1 (6 bases). CDR1 MNHNS and CDR2 SASEGT come from the germline V gene. The CDR3 length is 12 residues. The CDR3: CASSGNSGEIGF. The CDR3 DNA sequence: TGTGCCAGCAGTGGAAATTCAGGGGAAATCGGATTC.

The chain is built from TRBV6-6 and TRBJ2-6; no reliable D call. CDR1 is MNHNY and CDR2 is SVGAGI in the germline V gene (reference sequence). The V end was cut by 5 bases, the J end by 3 bases, with 8 bases between. The CDR3 contains 14 residues. The CDR3 nucleotides are TGTGCCAGCAGTCTTTCGAGTGGGGCCAACGTCCTGACTTTC. This gives the protein CASSLSSGANVLTF.

CDR3 in DNA: TGTGCCAGCAGGCGTGGCGGGGCAGATACGCAGTATTTT. It translates to CASRRGGADTQYF. The chain has TRBV27 and TRBJ2-3; D is possibly TRBD2 (6 bases). Germline V CDR1 and CDR2: MNHEY, SMNVEV (reference sequence). V was clipped by 6 bases and J by 4 bases, with 11 bases between them. This CDR3 has 13 residues.

As for this clone: The same CDR3 is also encoded by other DNA sequences in this sample. The chain is built from TRBV18 and TRBJ2-3; maybe TRBD1 (6 bases). The CDR3 loop spans 15 amino acids. CDR1 is KGHSH, CDR2 LQKENI, per germline. With 2 bases removed from V and 2 bases from J, the gap between germline ends came to 11 bases. The chain's CDR3 is CASSPGGQPTDTQYF. CDR3 nucleotide sequence: TGTGCCAGCTCACCAGGCGGACAGCCCACAGATACGCAGTATTTT.

J is TRBJ2-7 and V is TRBV6-1, with TRBD2 matching over 8 bases. The ends lost 2 bases at V and 2 bases at J; junction bases unmatched: 5. In germline, CDR1 is MNHNS, CDR2 SASEGT. The CDR3 loop spans 15 amino acids. The CDR3 sequence: CASSEIGGGPYEQYF. The CDR3 DNA sequence: TGTGCCAGCAGTGAAATCGGGGGGGGCCCCTACGAGCAGTACTTC.

This chain connects TRBV19 to TRBJ2-2; 9 bases are shared with TRBD2. The CDR3 is 15 residues long. Unmatched junction bases numbered 4, after V lost 1 base and J lost 7 bases. The germline gives CDR1 LNHDA, CDR2 SQIVND (reference sequence). The CDR3, as DNA: TGTGCCAGTAGTATAGCGAGCGGGAGGTACGGGGAGCTGTTTTTT. This sequence encodes CASSIASGRYGELFF.

The chain couples TRBV2 to TRBJ2-1; D perhaps matches TRBD2 (5 bases). Germline V gives CDR1 SNHLY, CDR2 FYNNEI. Trimming stripped 4 bases from V and 6 bases from J, with 16 bases between. The CDR3 totals 15 residues. Here the CDR3 DNA reads TGTGCCAGCAGTGCAAGAGGATTAGAGGGCAATGAGCAGTTCTTC. Encoded protein: CASSARGLEGNEQFF.

This chain links TRBV2 with TRBJ1-3, with a tentative D call TRBD1 (5 bases). Germline CDR1 SNHLY, CDR2 FYNNEI. With 6 bases removed from V and 4 bases from J, the gap between germline ends came to 16 bases. The CDR3 length is 15 residues. The CDR3 loop reads CASSLQGVRGNTIYF. In DNA form, the CDR3 reads TGTGCCAGCAGCCTTCAGGGCGTACGCGGAAACACCATATATTTT.

This clone was counted a few times. CDR3 sequence reads: CASSASGGPGNTIYF. In DNA, the CDR3 is TGTGCCAGCAGCGCCTCAGGGGGACCGGGAAACACCATATATTTT. The chain joins TRBV11-3 to TRBJ1-3, with 7 positions matching TRBD1. Germline V gene data show CDR1 as SGHNT and CDR2 as YENEEA. This CDR3 has 15 amino acids. Trimming took 5 bases from V and 4 from J; bases not matched to a gene: 8. Variable domain in full (rest from reference TRBV11-3 and TRBJ1-3): EAGVVQSPRYKIIEKKQPVAFWCNPISGHNTLYWYLQNLGQGPELLIRYENEEAVDDSQLPKDRFSAERLKGVDSTLKIQPAELGDSAVYLCASSASGGPGNTIYFGEGSWLTVV.

The chain uses TRBV19 and TRBJ1-2; D may be TRBD1 (6 bases). Per germline, CDR1 LNHDA and CDR2 SQIVND (reference sequence). The CDR3 totals 13 residues. V shed 8 bases and J shed 4 bases, with 14 bases lying between them. CDR3 in amino acids: CASSGADGYGYTF. CDR3 in DNA: TGTGCCAGTTCAGGGGCGGATGGCTATGGCTACACCTTC.